This is a list of T cell receptor beta chains from one sample in a study of cytomegalovirus exposure and HLA in healthy donors. Using immunoSEQ multiplex PCR, the repertoire was profiled, and TCRdb retains in-frame clones only, with some absent. The data show more than 95,000 clones, just under 80% seen once. Source material: PBMCs. The receptors originated from a male donor in good health and CMV-seronegative. Each CDR3 is given with its conserved first and last residue. The order of the fields is D gene, J gene, V gene, clone size, CDR3 DNA, CDR3 protein. The D gene is left open where the match is weak. Only part of the rows carry a size: once, few, many, or a class if the clone is expanded.

d_gene: -; j_gene: TRBJ2-5; v_gene: TRBV2; abundance: -; CDR3nt: TGTGCCAGCACCTTGGACAGAGGGGACCAGTACTTC; CDR3aa: CASTLDRGDQYF
d_gene: -; j_gene: TRBJ1-1; v_gene: TRBV6-1; abundance: -; CDR3nt: TGTGCCAGCAGTGAATTTGGGGGCCAGGGCACTGAAGCTTTCTTT; CDR3aa: CASSEFGGQGTEAFF
d_gene: -; j_gene: TRBJ2-7; v_gene: TRBV7-6; abundance: -; CDR3nt: TGTGCCAGCAGCCCGGGACTTGGCTACGAGCAGTACTTC; CDR3aa: CASSPGLGYEQYF
d_gene: TRBD1; j_gene: TRBJ1-3; v_gene: TRBV5-1; abundance: -; CDR3nt: TGCGCCAGCAGCGACCGACAGGGGTCTGGAAACACCATATATTTT; CDR3aa: CASSDRQGSGNTIYF
d_gene: TRBD1; j_gene: TRBJ1-4; v_gene: TRBV19; abundance: -; CDR3nt: TGTGCCAGTAGTATCGGGTGGGCCAGGGGGAATGAAAAACTGTTTTTT; CDR3aa: CASSIGWARGNEKLFF
d_gene: TRBD2; j_gene: TRBJ2-1; v_gene: TRBV18; abundance: -; CDR3nt: TGTGCCAGCTCACCACCGGGACTAGGGGCGTCTGAGCAGTTCTTC; CDR3aa: CASSPPGLGASEQFF
d_gene: -; j_gene: TRBJ2-3; v_gene: TRBV4-1; abundance: -; CDR3nt: TGCGCCAGCAGCCCGATGATTTTGACCGGGGAAGATACGCAGTATTTT; CDR3aa: CASSPMILTGEDTQYF
d_gene: -; j_gene: TRBJ2-1; v_gene: TRBV19; abundance: -; CDR3nt: TGTGCCAGTAGTATGGGAGTTAGCTCCTACAATGAGCAGTTCTTC; CDR3aa: CASSMGVSSYNEQFF
d_gene: TRBD2; j_gene: TRBJ2-7; v_gene: TRBV5-4; abundance: few; CDR3nt: TGTGCCAGTGTCCCGGGACTACGCGTTTACGAGCAGTACTTC; CDR3aa: CASVPGLRVYEQYF
d_gene: TRBD1; j_gene: TRBJ1-5; v_gene: TRBV11-2; abundance: -; CDR3nt: TGTGCCAGCAGCTTAGGAGGGCAGGGGGAACGACATTTT; CDR3aa: CASSLGGQGERHF
d_gene: -; j_gene: TRBJ2-5; v_gene: TRBV7-9; abundance: -; CDR3nt: TGTGCCAGCAGGGAAACAGGATTCCCCGAGACCCAGTACTTC; CDR3aa: CASRETGFPETQYF
d_gene: TRBD2; j_gene: TRBJ2-3; v_gene: TRBV28; abundance: -; CDR3nt: TGTGCCAGCAGTGCCTGGCGCGGGGGGAGGCCCTCCACAGATACGCAGTATTTT; CDR3aa: CASSAWRGGRPSTDTQYF
d_gene: TRBD1; j_gene: TRBJ2-7; v_gene: TRBV5-4; abundance: -; CDR3nt: TGTGCCAGCGGTCGATCCGGGACAGGCCGAGGGGGAACCTACGAGCAGTACTTC; CDR3aa: CASGRSGTGRGGTYEQYF
d_gene: -; j_gene: TRBJ2-1; v_gene: TRBV6-6; abundance: -; CDR3nt: TGTGCCAGCACCCCAGAGGGCCTAGGCTCCTACAATGAGCAGTTCTTC; CDR3aa: CASTPEGLGSYNEQFF